This T cell receptor beta chain was captured by sequencing in a study of vaccination effects on CD4 cells after COVID-19. Study in general: Subjects were given two BNT162b2 or mRNA-1273 vaccine doses. Notes on the study in general: Early timepoints after infection were absent, and convalescent patients were few in the study. The study found marked clonal contraction of infection- and vaccine-induced clones late after vaccination.

The method was immunoSEQ multiplex PCR; TCRdb's version includes in-frame clones alone and lacks a portion of them. Of 37,000 or so clones detected, 66% appear once; the ten largest clones hold more than 12%. Antigen-specific CD4+ T cells expanded by the ViraFEST assay with viral peptide pools were then sequenced. Once cultured for roughly nine days, the cells underwent separation to obtain CD4+ T cells. Previously uninfected by SARS-CoV-2, the vaccine recipients also showed negative nucleocapsid antibodies. Cultures received IL-2 medium that replaced half the medium on days 3 and 7. There are 14 residues in the CDR3. The ends were cut back, 2 bases at V and 6 bases at J, with 12 bases in the middle. The germline V gene encodes CDR1 SGHRS and CDR2 YFSETQ. This clone was recorded only once. Its antigen is unidentified.

J is TRBJ2-1 and V is TRBV5-1, with D maybe TRBD1 (6 bases). The source material was CD4+ T cells from PBMCs cultured with HCoV-OC43 spike peptides, sampled before COVID-19 vaccination. Regarding subset: HCoV-OC43 spike overlapping peptide pool stimulation. The receptor's source is a human donor who received a COVID-19 vaccine. CDR3: CASSLSGVGNEQFF. In nucleotides, the CDR3 is TGCGCCAGCAGCTTATCAGGGGTTGGCAATGAGCAGTTCTTC.